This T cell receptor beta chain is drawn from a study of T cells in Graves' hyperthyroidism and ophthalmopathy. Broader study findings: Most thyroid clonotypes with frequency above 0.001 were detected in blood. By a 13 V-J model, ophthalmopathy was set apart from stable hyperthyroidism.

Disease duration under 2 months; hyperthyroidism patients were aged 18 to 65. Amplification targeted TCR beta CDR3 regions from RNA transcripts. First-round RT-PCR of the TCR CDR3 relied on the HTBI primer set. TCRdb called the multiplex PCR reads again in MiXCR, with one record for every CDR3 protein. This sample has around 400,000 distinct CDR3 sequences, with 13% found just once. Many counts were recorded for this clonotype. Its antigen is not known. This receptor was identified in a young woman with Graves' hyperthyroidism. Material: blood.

This CDR3 is CASSDQNTEAFF. CDR3 nucleotides: TGTGCCAGCAGTGATCAGAACACTGAAGCTTTCTTT. The chain combines TRBV2 with TRBJ1-1; D is undetermined. CDR3 length: 12 amino acids. Germline V CDR1 and CDR2: SNHLY, FYNNEI. Between the trimmed V and J ends, which lost 3 bases and 1 base, there was a span of 3 bases. Using reference TRBV2 and TRBJ1-1 for the parts outside the CDR3, the full variable domain is EPEVTQTPSHQVTQMGQEVILRCVPISNHLYFYWYRQILGQKVEFLVSFYNNEISEKSEIFDDQFSVERPDGSNFTLKIRSTKLEDSAMYFCASSDQNTEAFFGQGTRLTVV.